This TCR beta chain came from a study of human T cells and chemical hapten exposure. The wider study: TCR yields per sample varied, mainly owing to small pooled library volume differences. Study outcomes and limitations: Expanded TCR counts at PT1 were positively correlated with the patch test score.

The CDR3 runs to 16 residues. Germline values: CDR1 MDHEN, CDR2 SYDVKM. V was clipped by 2 bases and J by 3 bases, with 17 bases between them. Regarding this clonotype: Antigen specificity is unknown.

Time point specified: patch test 1, 2 weeks after DPC sensitization. Documented treatment: therapeutic diphenylcyclopropenone sensitization with weekly scalp DPC. Donors were 18 to 70-year-old alopecia patients suitable for DPC. Individual cDNA molecules received unique molecular identifiers in the library. TCRdb independently ran MiXCR on the RACE reads; one entry per CDR3 protein. The data show roughly 70,000 distinct CDR3 sequences, around a third seen once. Material: whole blood, obtained in connection with sensitization to the hapten diphenylcyclopropenone (DPC). The sequence was collected from a man in his forties with alopecia areata. Some clones in this sample may be carry-over from other donors' samples. This chain joins TRBV28 and TRBJ2-7, with D possibly matching TRBD1 (6 bases). The DNA for the CDR3 is TGTGCCAGCAGTTTAGTCGGGGCAGGGGCCCACTACGAGCAGTACTTC. Protein sequence: CASSLVGAGAHYEQYF.